The clone carrying this TCR beta chain has a handful of counts. This sample also contains other DNA sequences that code for the same CDR3. The sample belongs to a study of blood T cell repertoires in COVID-19. Study-level background: T cells, B-cell-depleted T cells, or PBMCs supplied cDNA or gDNA.

Methods used by the authors: Scientists estimated how many nucleated cells there were by amplifying reference gene primers. Clones were read by immunoSEQ multiplex PCR, and TCRdb kept only the in-frame ones, dropping some. V and J calls and clone size come straight from that table; D and trimming were deduced from the DNA. The sample has a few hundred thousand clones, roughly 77% seen once. Germline V gene sequence: CDR1 SGHRS, CDR2 YFSETQ. Trimming took 0 bases from V and 1 from J; bases not matched to a gene: 4. The CDR3 consists of 16 residues. The chain recombines TRBV5-1 with TRBJ2-5, with 9 positions matching TRBD2. This clonotype was sampled from a woman aged 80 or older with acute or convalescent COVID-19. Input material: peripheral blood. The CDR3 spells CASSLGGSGSQETQYF. DNA of the CDR3: TGCGCCAGCAGCTTGGGGGGTAGCGGGAGCCAAGAGACCCAGTACTTC.